This T cell receptor beta chain was found in a study of T cells in localized non-small cell lung cancer. Study-level points and caveats: Within adjacent lung there appeared a median roughly 60 of the top 100 tumor clones. Adjacent uninvolved lung tissue had the highest T cell clonality, exceeding tumor.

On this clone itself: The antigen is not known.

The data were produced by immunoSEQ multiplex PCR, yet TCRdb's version contains in-frame clones alone and is incomplete. The repertoire holds roughly 28,000 clones, with 75% to 85% as singletons. This sample comprised peripheral blood, obtained before any cancer treatment. The clonotype was recovered from a woman aged 35 to 69 with stage I lung adenocarcinoma.

CDR3 in DNA: TGTGCCAGCAGTTTACAGCGATTGTACCAAGAGACCCAGTACTTC. This translates into CASSLQRLYQETQYF. The V call is TRBV6-6, the J call TRBJ2-5; D remains ambiguous. Germline V gene data show CDR1 as MNHNY and CDR2 as SVGAGI (reference sequence). This CDR3 has 15 amino acids. V was cut by 4 bases and J by 0 bases, with 12 bases left in between.